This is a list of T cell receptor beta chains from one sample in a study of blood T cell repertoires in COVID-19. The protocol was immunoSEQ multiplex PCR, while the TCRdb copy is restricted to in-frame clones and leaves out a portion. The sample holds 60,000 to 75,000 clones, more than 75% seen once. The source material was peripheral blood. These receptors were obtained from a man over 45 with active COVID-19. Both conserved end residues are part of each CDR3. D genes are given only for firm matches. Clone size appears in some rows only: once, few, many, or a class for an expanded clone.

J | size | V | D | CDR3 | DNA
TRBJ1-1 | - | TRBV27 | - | CASSYLTGLNTEAFF | TGTGCCAGCAGTTATCTAACAGGGCTGAACACTGAAGCTTTCTTT
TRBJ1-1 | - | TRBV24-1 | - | CATSAGGRFTEAFF | TGTGCCACCAGTGCGGGGGGTAGGTTCACTGAAGCTTTCTTT
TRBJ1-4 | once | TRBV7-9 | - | CASSAAGTKKEKLFF | TGTGCCAGCAGCGCCGCCGGGACTAAAAAGGAAAAACTGTTTTTT
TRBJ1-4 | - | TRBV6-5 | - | CASSLGRQEKLFF | TGTGCCAGCAGTTTAGGGAGACAAGAAAAACTGTTTTTT
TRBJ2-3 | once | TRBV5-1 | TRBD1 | CASSLDGQGTDTQYF | TGCGCCAGCAGCTTGGACGGACAGGGAACAGATACGCAGTATTTT
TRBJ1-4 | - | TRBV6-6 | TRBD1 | CASIRTGGGNEKLFF | TGTGCCAGCATCCGAACAGGGGGCGGGAATGAAAAACTGTTTTTT
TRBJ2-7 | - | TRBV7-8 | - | CASSALSSYEQYF | TGTGCCAGCAGCGCCCTAAGCTCCTACGAGCAGTACTTC
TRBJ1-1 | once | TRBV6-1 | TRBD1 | CASRPRGQGGTEAFF | TGTGCCAGCAGGCCCCGGGGACAGGGAGGCACTGAAGCTTTCTTT
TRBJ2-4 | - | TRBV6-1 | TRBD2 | CASSERTSGRAKNIQYF | TGTGCCAGCAGTGAACGGACTAGCGGGAGGGCCAAAAACATTCAGTACTTC
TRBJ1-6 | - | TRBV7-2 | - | CASSLGEGFRSPLHF | TGTGCCAGCAGCTTAGGAGAGGGCTTTAGGTCACCCCTCCACTTT
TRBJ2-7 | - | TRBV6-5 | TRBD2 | CASHHSGSREQYF | TGTGCCTCTCATCACAGCGGGAGTCGCGAGCAGTACTTC
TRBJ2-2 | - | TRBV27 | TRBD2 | CASSWVGLAGVRELFF | TGTGCCAGCAGCTGGGTGGGACTAGCGGGAGTGAGGGAGCTGTTTTTT
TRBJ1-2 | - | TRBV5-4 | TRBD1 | CASSLGDRDYGYTF | TGTGCCAGCAGCCTGGGGGACAGGGACTATGGCTACACCTTC
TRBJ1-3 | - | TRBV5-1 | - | CASSLTGPGNTIYF | TGCGCCAGCAGCCTGACAGGACCTGGAAACACCATATATTTT
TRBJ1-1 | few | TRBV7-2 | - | CASSFPRGEAFF | TGTGCCAGCAGCTTCCCCCGGGGGGAAGCTTTCTTT